These 26 T cell receptor beta chains came from one sample sequenced in a study of blood T cell repertoires in COVID-19. The table came from immunoSEQ multiplex PCR; TCRdb's copy has only in-frame clones and leaves some out. The top ten hold around two fifths of the sample, which has about 44,000 clones, under 90% seen once. Sequencing was done on a sample of peripheral blood. The receptors come from a human donor in a cohort sampled during active COVID-19.

J is TRBJ2-3 and V is TRBV3-1 (or the pseudogene TRBV3-2), with 10 bases identical to TRBD2. Germline V lookup: CDR1 LGHDT, CDR2 YNNKEL (reference sequence). The CDR3 is 16 amino acids. V was pared by 4 bases and J by 4 bases, with 8 bases of the junction left unmatched. Written as DNA, the CDR3 is TGTGCCAGCAGCCTAGCCCGCAGCGGGGGGGCAGATACGCAGTATTTT. Amino acid sequence: CASSLARSGGADTQYF.

The rearrangement joins TRBV19 to TRBJ1-4; possible D gene TRBD1, 5 bases. Germline V gene sequence: CDR1 LNHDA, CDR2 SQIVND (reference sequence). Trimming stripped 10 bases from V and 6 bases from J, with 18 bases between. This CDR3 spans 14 amino acids. CDR3 bases: TGTGCCACCCGAATAGGGGCGACGGATGAAAAACTGTTTTTT. Translated, it gives CATRIGATDEKLFF.

In its sample, this clone was seen once. The genes are TRBV2 and TRBJ1-1, with TRBD1 matching 7 bases. This CDR3 is 12 amino acids long. Germline trimming cut 7 bases from V and 10 bases from J; bases unmatched to any gene: 9. Germline CDR1 is SNHLY and CDR2 is FYNNEI. This CDR3 is CASNGQAEGAFF. CDR3 bases: TGTGCCAGCAATGGACAGGCCGAGGGAGCTTTCTTT.

The chain couples TRBV24-1 to TRBJ1-2, with a tentative D call TRBD1 (5 bases). Germline CDR1 KGHDR, CDR2 SFDVKD. The CDR3 contains 13 residues. The V end lost 4 bases, the J end lost 8 bases, and 13 bases lay between the germline ends. CDR3 nucleotide sequence: TGTGCCACCAGTGACGATCAGGGCTTCGGCTACACCTTC. Protein: CATSDDQGFGYTF.

The chain couples TRBV30 to TRBJ1-2; TRBD1 matches 7 bases. J gave up 4 bases and V 4 bases, and 12 bases lay outside the gene matches. The CDR3 length is 15 residues. Germline V lookup: CDR1 GTSNPN, CDR2 SVGIG (reference sequence). In DNA form, the CDR3 reads TGTGCCTGGACCCGGGACAGAGAACCCCTCTATGGCTACACCTTC. It codes for CAWTRDREPLYGYTF.

The chain joins TRBV4-1 to TRBJ2-1; the D gene is possibly TRBD1 (6 bases). V dropped 2 bases and J dropped 4 bases, with 15 bases sitting between them. The CDR3 is 16 residues long. The germline gives CDR1 MGHRA, CDR2 YSYEKL. In nucleotides, the CDR3 is TGCGCCAGCAGCCAACCGTACTTAGGACAGTACAATGAGCAGTTCTTC. This codes for CASSQPYLGQYNEQFF.

The chain is built from TRBV28 and TRBJ2-7; perhaps TRBD1 as D (5 bases). V was pared by 3 bases and J by 6 bases, with 12 bases between. The CDR3 spans 13 residues. Germline lookup yields CDR1 MDHEN and CDR2 SYDVKM. The CDR3 bases are TGTGCCAGCAGTTTTGGGGCGTTGTCCGAGCAGTACGTC. This translates into CASSFGALSEQYV.

The chain joins TRBV5-1 to TRBJ2-5, with 8 bases lining up with TRBD1. Unmatched junction bases numbered 1, after V lost 0 bases and J lost 3 bases. Germline values: CDR1 SGHRS, CDR2 YFSETQ. CDR3 length: 14 residues. The CDR3 coding sequence is TGCGCCAGCAGCTTGGTACAGGGGGAAGAGACCCAGTACTTC. Amino acids: CASSLVQGEETQYF.

CDR3 DNA: TGTGCCAGCAGCTCCGAGGGGGGGAGCAATCAGCCCCAGCATTTT. The encoded protein is CASSSEGGSNQPQHF. The genes are TRBV11-2 and TRBJ1-5; D might be TRBD1 (6 bases). This CDR3 has 15 residues. Trimming took 4 bases from V and 1 from J, leaving 11 bases between them. The germline V gene has CDR1 SGHAT and CDR2 FQNNGV.

The rearrangement joins TRBV6-5 to TRBJ1-6, with 10 positions matching TRBD1. The junction had 8 bases not matched to a gene; V was cut back by 6 bases and J by 9 bases. Germline-derived CDR1 and CDR2 are MNHEY and SVGAGI. This CDR3 has 15 residues. The CDR3 is CASSDPGQGFSPLHF. CDR3 DNA sequence: TGTGCCAGCAGCGACCCGGGACAGGGGTTTTCACCCCTCCACTTT.

The rearrangement uses TRBV11-3 and TRBJ2-1, with 10 bases matching TRBD2. This CDR3 spans 15 amino acids. Germline V gene sequence: CDR1 SGHNT, CDR2 YENEEA. After removal of 3 bases from V and 8 bases from J, the junction contained 7 bases not matched to a gene. Here the CDR3 DNA reads TGTGCCAGCAGCTTGGGACTAGCGAGTTGGGATGAGCAGTTCTTC. Protein product: CASSLGLASWDEQFF.

The chain has TRBV2 and TRBJ2-7; TRBD2 might be the D (6 bases). The CDR3 has 15 amino acids. Germline V gives CDR1 SNHLY, CDR2 FYNNEI. With 3 bases removed from V and 4 bases from J, the gap between germline ends came to 16 bases. The chain's CDR3 is CASSERGSGVYEQYV. Here the CDR3 DNA reads TGTGCCAGCAGTGAGCGGGGTAGTGGGGTATACGAGCAGTACGTC.

This chain joins TRBV19 and TRBJ2-7, with D possibly TRBD1 on 6 matching bases. The CDR3 extends over 14 amino acids. V lost 5 bases, J lost 4 bases, and 15 bases lay in between. CDR1 is LNHDA, CDR2 SQIVND, per germline (reference sequence). This chain's CDR3 is CASSRNYREYEQYF. CDR3 sequence (DNA): TGTGCCAGTAGTCGGAATTACAGGGAATACGAGCAGTACTTC.

The chain uses TRBV13 and TRBJ2-1, with a tentative D call TRBD1 (5 bases). Germline lookup yields CDR1 PRHDT and CDR2 FYEKMQ (reference sequence). CDR3 size: 13 residues. V was shortened by 5 bases and J by 5 bases, with 10 bases between the two germline ends. CDR3 residues: CASSAGFNNEQFF. The CDR3 DNA sequence: TGTGCCAGCAGCGCAGGGTTTAACAATGAGCAGTTCTTC.

The rearrangement uses TRBV3-1 (or the pseudogene TRBV3-2) and TRBJ2-3, with TRBD2 as a possible D gene (6 bases). The CDR3 runs 17 residues. The germline CDR1 and CDR2 sequences are LGHDT and YNNKEL (reference sequence). V was shortened by 4 bases and J by 2 bases, with 19 bases between the two germline ends. The CDR3 region has the DNA TGTGCCAGCAGCCGGGGGGTGGCAGGGATTTACACAGATACGCAGTATTTT. Translating it yields CASSRGVAGIYTDTQYF.

This clone appeared a single time. The chain recombines TRBV7-2 with TRBJ2-6; the D gene is possibly TRBD2 (5 bases). The germline V gene encodes CDR1 SGHTA and CDR2 FQGNSA. V dropped 3 bases and J dropped 4 bases, with 7 bases sitting between them. The CDR3 loop spans 14 amino acids. CDR3: CASSLDSGANVLTF. In DNA form, the CDR3 reads TGTGCCAGCAGCTTGGACTCCGGGGCCAACGTCCTGACTTTC.

This clone is a singleton in its sample. The V and J genes are TRBV19 and TRBJ2-5; TRBD1 aligns across 7 bases. V was clipped by 7 bases and J by 5 bases; unmatched bases: 13. This CDR3 has 15 residues. The V gene's germline CDR1 is LNHDA and CDR2 SQIVND (reference sequence). As DNA, the CDR3 is TGTGCCAGTAAGCCCCGACAGGGAAATTGGGAGACCCAGTACTTC. Its translation is CASKPRQGNWETQYF.

This clone was detected only once. The gene calls are TRBV5-1 and TRBJ2-5, with 7 bases aligning to TRBD1. With V trimmed by 3 bases and J by 2 bases, 7 bases remained unmatched. The germline V gene encodes CDR1 SGHRS and CDR2 YFSETQ. CDR3 length equals 15 residues. The CDR3 sequence is CASSWTGALQETQYF. As DNA, the CDR3 is TGCGCCAGCAGCTGGACAGGCGCCTTACAAGAGACCCAGTACTTC. Full variable domain (remainder filled in from reference TRBV5-1 and TRBJ2-5): KAGVTQTPRYLIKTRGQQVTLSCSPISGHRSVSWYQQTPGQGLQFLFEYFSETQRNKGNFPGRFSGRQFSNSRSEMNVSTLELGDSALYLCASSWTGALQETQYFGPGTRLLVL.

The chain couples TRBV19 to TRBJ2-3; perhaps TRBD1 as D (6 bases). Germline V gene lookup returns CDR1 LNHDA and CDR2 SQIVND (reference sequence). V lost 5 bases and J 0 bases, leaving 9 bases between the germline ends. The CDR3 consists of 14 residues. CDR3 DNA: TGTGCCAGTAGTGACGGACAGAGCACAGATACGCAGTATTTT. As protein: CASSDGQSTDTQYF.

This chain joins TRBV5-8 and TRBJ1-4; TRBD1 aligns across 8 bases. CDR3 length: 15 amino acids. Unmatched junction bases numbered 6, after V lost 4 bases and J lost 4 bases. Germline assignment: CDR1 SGHTS and CDR2 YDEGEE. The DNA of the CDR3 is TGTGCCAGCAGCAAAGCGGGACAGGATAATGAAAAACTGTTTTTT. Translated, it gives CASSKAGQDNEKLFF.

The CDR3 DNA is TGTGCCAGCAGCTTGGCCCCTTCGGGGTATGGACAGCCCCAGCATTTT. Its translation is CASSLAPSGYGQPQHF. This chain links TRBV5-6 with TRBJ1-5; D unresolved. The V gene lost 0 bases and the J gene lost 7 bases, with 17 bases spanning the gap. The CDR3 is 16 residues long. The germline V gene has CDR1 SGHDT and CDR2 YYEEEE.

This chain links TRBV4-3 with TRBJ2-7; TRBD2 matches at 11 bases. V lost 1 base, J lost 3 bases, and 11 bases stayed unmatched. This CDR3 is 18 amino acids long. CDR1 and CDR2 from the germline V gene are LGHNA and YSLEER. CDR3 DNA sequence: TGCGCCAGCAGCCAAGGGCTAGCGGGGGGCCAATCTCTCTACGAGCAGTACTTC. Translation: CASSQGLAGGQSLYEQYF.

The J gene is TRBJ1-2, the V gene TRBV19; 7 positions agree with TRBD1. Trimming at V came to 5 bases and at J to 0 bases, leaving 6 bases not matched to a gene. Germline loops: CDR1 LNHDA, CDR2 SQIVND (reference sequence). The CDR3 is made up of 15 amino acids. In DNA, the CDR3 is TGTGCCAGTAGTTTCCAGGGACAGACTAACTATGGCTACACCTTC. Amino acid sequence: CASSFQGQTNYGYTF.

The chain carries TRBV24-1 and TRBJ2-3, with TRBD2 as a possible D gene (6 bases). CDR3 size: 13 residues. Germline assignment: CDR1 KGHDR and CDR2 SFDVKD. Trimming took 4 bases from V and 7 from J, leaving 11 bases between them. The CDR3 is CATSEDGGNTQYF. The CDR3 region has the DNA TGTGCCACCAGTGAGGACGGCGGGAATACGCAGTATTTT.

This clone came up once. V usage is TRBV7-8 and J usage is TRBJ1-5; a possible D gene is TRBD1 (5 bases). CDR1 is SGHVS and CDR2 is FQNEAQ in the germline V gene. Trimming left V 5 bases short and J 1 base short, with 15 bases between. The CDR3 is 16 amino acids. The CDR3 sequence: CASSRVGGASNQPQHF. The CDR3 DNA is TGTGCCAGCAGCAGAGTGGGGGGAGCCAGCAATCAGCCCCAGCATTTT.

The chain couples TRBV12-3 or TRBV12-4 to TRBJ1-2, with D possibly TRBD1 on 6 matching bases. V was clipped by 6 bases and J by 7 bases, with 15 bases between them. The CDR3 is 13 amino acids. Written as DNA, the CDR3 is TGTGCCAGCAGCAAACTACAGGGTCTTGGCTACACCTTC. Translated: CASSKLQGLGYTF.